This T cell receptor beta chain was sequenced during a study of early T cells in non-severe SARS-CoV-2 infection. Study overall: Investigators sequenced bulk RNA drawn from unsorted whole blood, and chains remained unpaired.

Individual cDNA molecules were tagged with unique molecular identifiers. A single record per CDR3 protein comes from TCRdb applying MiXCR to the 5' RACE reads. The table records roughly 100,000 distinct CDR3 sequences, about 12% of them present only once. Study-wide results and caveats: Database matching using VDJdb favored anti-spike CD8 responses, with private and CD4 specificities left missing.

Many counts were recorded for this clonotype. What it binds is unknown. The specimen was whole blood. The TCR was taken from an adult who was a healthcare worker with PCR-confirmed SARS-CoV-2 infection or an uninfected control (not recorded which).

The DNA for the CDR3 is TGTGCCAGCAGCTCCCCTGACAGAGCCAAAAACATTCAGTACTTC. Protein product: CASSSPDRAKNIQYF. The rearrangement uses TRBV5-4 and TRBJ2-4, with D possibly being TRBD1 (5 bases). The CDR3 has 15 amino acids. V was cut by 3 bases and J by 0 bases, with 10 bases left in between. Germline values: CDR1 SGHNT, CDR2 YYREEE (reference sequence).